These 29 T cell receptor beta chains were sequenced from one sample in a study of OX40 agonist ivuxolimab in advanced cancers. Sequencing was performed with immunoSEQ multiplex PCR; in TCRdb, only in-frame clones are kept and a portion is missing. The sample holds about 48,000 clones, 80% to 95% seen once. Sequences were derived from CD4+ or CD8+ T cells sorted from blood, sampled in a trial of the OX40 agonist ivuxolimab. The receptor source for this set is an adult with an advanced solid tumor such as melanoma, head and neck, liver or kidney cancer.

The rearrangement joins TRBV7-9 to TRBJ2-1; no reliable D call. The CDR3 runs 14 residues. Germline V gives CDR1 SEHNR, CDR2 FQNEAQ (reference sequence). V lost 5 bases and J 1 base, leaving 9 bases between the germline ends. The chain's CDR3 is CASSPLGSYNEQFF. DNA for the CDR3: TGTGCCAGCAGCCCCCTCGGTTCCTACAATGAGCAGTTCTTC.

J is TRBJ2-3 and V is TRBV2; no definite D call. V was trimmed by 1 base and J by 0 bases, leaving 8 bases between them. The germline gives CDR1 SNHLY, CDR2 FYNNEI. The CDR3 is 15 amino acids. In DNA, the CDR3 is TGTGCCAGCAGTGAAGGCCGTACGAGCACAGATACGCAGTATTTT. Protein: CASSEGRTSTDTQYF. Variable domain in full (rest from reference TRBV2 and TRBJ2-3): EPEVTQTPSHQVTQMGQEVILRCVPISNHLYFYWYRQILGQKVEFLVSFYNNEISEKSEIFDDQFSVERPDGSNFTLKIRSTKLEDSAMYFCASSEGRTSTDTQYFGPGTRLTVL.

The gene calls are TRBV14 and TRBJ2-1; perhaps TRBD2 as D (7 bases). CDR3 length: 15 amino acids. The germline V and J ends were trimmed by 0 bases and 5 bases, with 11 bases remaining between them. Germline CDR1 and CDR2: SGHDN and FVKESK. The CDR3 here is CASSQDAGADNEQFF. DNA of the CDR3: TGTGCCAGCAGCCAAGATGCGGGGGCCGACAATGAGCAGTTCTTC.

J is TRBJ1-1 and V is TRBV29-1; possibly TRBD1 for D (6 bases). The CDR3 consists of 15 residues. Trimming pared 4 bases from V and 1 base from J, leaving 16 bases between. The germline V gene encodes CDR1 SQVTM and CDR2 ANQGSEA. In DNA form, the CDR3 reads TGCAGCGTTGGGGCCCGAGGGGGGTCGAACACTGAAGCTTTCTTT. Amino acids: CSVGARGGSNTEAFF.

The J gene is TRBJ2-6, the V gene TRBV11-2, with D uncertain. CDR1 and CDR2 (germline): SGHAT, FQNNGV. The CDR3 consists of 15 residues. Trimming left V 2 bases short and J 0 bases short, with 5 bases between. CDR3 in DNA: TGTGCCAGCAGCTTAACAAGCTCTGGGGCCAACGTCCTGACTTTC. The encoded protein is CASSLTSSGANVLTF.

This chain uses TRBV15 with TRBJ1-4, with 7 bases fitting TRBD1. The CDR3 is 13 amino acids. V was pared by 8 bases and J by 4 bases, with 4 bases of the junction left unmatched. Germline-derived CDR1 and CDR2 are LNHNV and YYDKDF (reference sequence). CDR3 sequence (DNA): TGTGCCACCGCAGGGGGTTTTAATGAAAAACTGTTTTTT. This codes for CATAGGFNEKLFF.

This sequence joins TRBV27 and TRBJ2-7; D possibly corresponds to TRBD1 (5 bases). V was cut by 3 bases and J by 0 bases, with 9 bases left in between. The germline V gene encodes CDR1 MNHEY and CDR2 SMNVEV (reference sequence). The CDR3 is 14 residues long. In DNA form, the CDR3 reads TGTGCCAGCAGTTTCAACAGGAACTCCTACGAGCAGTACTTC. This codes for CASSFNRNSYEQYF.

This clone appeared once. The chain recombines TRBV2 with TRBJ1-1; D is possibly TRBD1 (5 bases). The V gene's germline CDR1 is SNHLY and CDR2 FYNNEI. V lost 7 bases, J lost 5 bases, and 8 bases lay in between. The CDR3 has 11 residues. CDR3 sequence: CASMGGTEAFF. Here the CDR3 DNA reads TGTGCCAGCATGGGGGGAACTGAAGCTTTCTTT.

J is TRBJ2-3 and V is TRBV6-5; the match to TRBD2 covers 9 bases. The trim removed 4 bases at V and 8 bases at J, leaving 10 bases unmatched. Germline V gene lookup returns CDR1 MNHEY and CDR2 SVGAGI. This CDR3 has 15 amino acids. CDR3 residues: CASSSAGLALGTQYF. The CDR3 DNA reads TGTGCCAGCAGTTCCGCGGGACTAGCCCTCGGTACGCAGTATTTT.

The genes are TRBV5-5 and TRBJ2-5, with 14 bases that match TRBD2. CDR1 SGHKS and CDR2 YYEKEE come from the germline V gene (reference sequence). V was pared by 4 bases and J by 5 bases, with 10 bases of the junction left unmatched. The CDR3 length is 17 residues. In nucleotides, the CDR3 is TGTGCCAGCAGCACCGGACTAGCGGGGGGATCGAGGGAGACCCAGTACTTC. Encoded protein: CASSTGLAGGSRETQYF.

V gene TRBV4-2 combines with J gene TRBJ2-7, with TRBD2 matching over 10 bases. The J segment lost 4 bases and the V segment lost 0 bases, leaving 9 bases of the junction unmatched. This CDR3 region has 17 residues. The germline V gene encodes CDR1 LGHNA and CDR2 YNFKEQ. CDR3 in DNA: TGTGCCAGCAGCCAAGATAGGAGCGGGGGGGCCGGGTACGAGCAGTACTTC. It codes for CASSQDRSGGAGYEQYF.

The chain carries TRBV19 and TRBJ1-1; no reliable D call. The CDR3 contains 14 residues. V lost 11 bases to trimming and J lost 0 bases, with 16 bases between them. Germline loops: CDR1 LNHDA, CDR2 SQIVND (reference sequence). CDR3 amino acids: CAVEIGRMNTEAFF. The CDR3 region has the DNA TGTGCCGTTGAGATTGGACGGATGAACACTGAAGCTTTCTTT.

The chain combines TRBV5-1 with TRBJ1-5; D unclear. Trimming cost V 0 bases and J 6 bases, with 13 bases left between them. This CDR3 contains 15 residues. In germline, CDR1 is SGHRS, CDR2 YFSETQ. CDR3 loop: CASSLVLRVRQPQHF. The CDR3 DNA reads TGCGCCAGCAGCTTGGTCTTGAGGGTACGTCAGCCCCAGCATTTT.

The chain has TRBV4-1 and TRBJ2-2, with D possibly TRBD1 on 6 matching bases. This CDR3 spans 17 amino acids. Germline CDR1 is MGHRA and CDR2 is YSYEKL. V lost 3 bases to trimming and J lost 0 bases, with 14 bases between them. The CDR3 here is CASSQDSSDSNTGELFF. DNA of the CDR3: TGCGCCAGCAGCCAGGACAGTAGCGACTCGAACACCGGGGAGCTGTTTTTT.

The chain recombines TRBV29-1 with TRBJ2-1; TRBD2 is a possible D gene (6 bases). Trimming removed 6 bases from V and 1 base from J, with 16 bases in between. The germline V gene encodes CDR1 SQVTM and CDR2 ANQGSEA. This CDR3 has 15 amino acids. CDR3 sequence: CSVAGLASSYNEQFF. The CDR3 DNA follows: TGCAGCGTGGCGGGACTCGCTAGTTCCTACAATGAGCAGTTCTTC.

V is TRBV19 and J is TRBJ1-5; D is unresolved. Germline V gene sequence: CDR1 LNHDA, CDR2 SQIVND (reference sequence). V was pared by 6 bases and J by 2 bases, with 14 bases between. The CDR3 runs 15 residues. The CDR3 DNA is TGTGCCAGTAGCCGCGGACTATATGGCAATCAGCCCCAGCATTTT. Amino acid sequence: CASSRGLYGNQPQHF. The full variable domain, in which reference TRBV19 and TRBJ1-5 provide the parts outside the CDR3, is DGGITQSPKYLFRKEGQNVTLSCEQNLNHDAMYWYRQDPGQGLRLIYYSQIVNDFQKGDIAEGYSVSREKKESFPLTVTSAQKNPTAFYLCASSRGLYGNQPQHFGDGTRLSIL.

By proportion, this clone is medium-sized. V usage is TRBV6-1 and J usage is TRBJ2-1; the D is unclear. The germline V and J ends were trimmed by 7 bases and 6 bases, with 13 bases remaining between them. The germline gives CDR1 MNHNS, CDR2 SASEGT. This CDR3 has 13 residues. CDR3 coding DNA: TGTGCCAGCACCACCTATGCGACCAATGAGCAGTTCTTC. Its protein product is CASTTYATNEQFF.

The chain has TRBV9 and TRBJ1-4; D gene uncertain. The CDR3 runs 14 residues. Between the trimmed V and J ends, which lost 2 bases and 8 bases, there was a span of 13 bases. Germline V gives CDR1 SGDLS, CDR2 YYNGEE. Written as DNA, the CDR3 is TGTGCCAGCAGCGTTAACGGAGAGTCGGAAAAACTGTTTTTT. This translates into CASSVNGESEKLFF.

This chain's CDR3 is CASGGNTIYF. The CDR3 coding sequence is TGTGCCAGTGGCGGAAACACCATATATTTT. This sequence joins TRBV13 and TRBJ1-3, with D unresolved. The CDR3 length is 10 residues. Germline V gene data show CDR1 as PRHDT and CDR2 as FYEKMQ (reference sequence). V was clipped by 9 bases and J by 4 bases, with 4 bases between them.

The sample holds one count of this clone. The chain links TRBV7-6 to TRBJ2-5, with D perhaps matching TRBD2 (6 bases). The germline V gene has CDR1 SGHVS and CDR2 FNYEAQ. V was pared by 5 bases and J by 5 bases, with 15 bases between. This CDR3 has 14 residues. Here the CDR3 DNA reads TGTGCCAGCAGCCCCCGGCTAGCGCCTGAGACCCAGTACTTC. Its protein product is CASSPRLAPETQYF.

V gene TRBV29-1 combines with J gene TRBJ1-1, with 8 bases that match TRBD1. The CDR3 is made up of 13 amino acids. V shed 4 bases and J 4 bases; nucleotides not matched to a gene: 5. Germline CDR1 reads SQVTM; CDR2 reads ANQGSEA. CDR3 sequence reads: CSVAQGEGTEAFF. The CDR3 DNA is TGCAGCGTTGCACAGGGGGAGGGCACTGAAGCTTTCTTT.

This sequence joins TRBV5-8 and TRBJ2-1; no clear D gene. The ends were cut back, 6 bases at V and 4 bases at J, with 2 bases in the middle. The CDR3 is made up of 10 amino acids. CDR1 SGHTS and CDR2 YDEGEE come from the germline V gene. CDR3 DNA sequence: TGTGCCAGCACTTACAATGAGCAGTTCTTC. This gives the protein CASTYNEQFF.

V and J are TRBV6-6 and TRBJ2-1; no reliable D call. The CDR3 consists of 11 residues. Trimming took off 6 bases at V and 10 bases at J, with 10 bases between the two ends. Germline CDR1 reads MNHNY; CDR2 reads SVGAGI (reference sequence). CDR3 in DNA: TGTGCCAGCAGGTCCGCGCGGGAGCAGTTCTTC. This sequence encodes CASRSAREQFF.

The chain joins TRBV27 to TRBJ1-1, with TRBD1 as a possible D gene (5 bases). Looked up from germline, CDR1 is MNHEY and CDR2 is SMNVEV (reference sequence). The V gene lost 6 bases and the J gene lost 0 bases, with 17 bases spanning the gap. CDR3 size: 16 residues. CDR3 amino acids: CASSLRGAGLNTEAFF. The CDR3 coding sequence is TGTGCCAGCAGCCTTAGAGGGGCAGGGTTGAACACTGAAGCTTTCTTT.

The chain couples TRBV6-1 to TRBJ2-4; D ambiguous. The germline V gene has CDR1 MNHNS and CDR2 SASEGT. With 3 bases removed from V and 0 bases from J, the gap between germline ends came to 18 bases. The CDR3 loop spans 18 amino acids. The CDR3 loop reads CASSDLIGRLLAKNIQYF. The CDR3, as DNA: TGTGCCAGCAGTGATCTAATAGGGCGTCTTCTAGCCAAAAACATTCAGTACTTC.

The gene calls are TRBV5-5 and TRBJ2-3, with no clear D. CDR1 is SGHKS, CDR2 YYEKEE, per germline (reference sequence). The V gene lost 2 bases and the J gene lost 3 bases, with 1 base spanning the gap. This CDR3 has 11 residues. Written as DNA, the CDR3 is TGTGCCAGCAGCTTTACAGATACGCAGTATTTT. It codes for CASSFTDTQYF.

V usage is TRBV7-6 and J usage is TRBJ2-1; D is unclear. The ends were cut back, 11 bases at V and 1 base at J, with 21 bases in the middle. CDR1 is SGHVS and CDR2 is FNYEAQ in the germline V gene. The CDR3 has 16 amino acids. Here the CDR3 reads CASRSKAGNSYNEQFF. CDR3 in DNA: TGTGCCTCACGGTCAAAAGCTGGCAATTCCTACAATGAGCAGTTCTTC.

This clone was seen a handful of times. The chain couples TRBV6-1 to TRBJ1-2; TRBD1 is a possible D gene (6 bases). Looked up from germline, CDR1 is MNHNS and CDR2 is SASEGT. The CDR3 runs 14 residues. The germline V and J ends were trimmed by 3 bases and 6 bases, with 14 bases remaining between them. The CDR3 region is CASSESRDIDGYTF. CDR3 nucleotide sequence: TGTGCCAGCAGTGAGTCCCGGGACATCGATGGCTACACCTTC.

The CDR3 protein is CASSLAAGEVDTQYF. In nucleotides, the CDR3 is TGCGCCAGCAGCTTGGCTGCGGGGGAGGTAGATACGCAGTATTTT. The V and J genes are TRBV5-1 and TRBJ2-3, with TRBD2 matching 7 bases. CDR1 and CDR2 (germline): SGHRS, YFSETQ. V lost 0 bases to trimming and J lost 5 bases; unmatched junction nucleotides: 6. The CDR3 sequence is 15 residues long.